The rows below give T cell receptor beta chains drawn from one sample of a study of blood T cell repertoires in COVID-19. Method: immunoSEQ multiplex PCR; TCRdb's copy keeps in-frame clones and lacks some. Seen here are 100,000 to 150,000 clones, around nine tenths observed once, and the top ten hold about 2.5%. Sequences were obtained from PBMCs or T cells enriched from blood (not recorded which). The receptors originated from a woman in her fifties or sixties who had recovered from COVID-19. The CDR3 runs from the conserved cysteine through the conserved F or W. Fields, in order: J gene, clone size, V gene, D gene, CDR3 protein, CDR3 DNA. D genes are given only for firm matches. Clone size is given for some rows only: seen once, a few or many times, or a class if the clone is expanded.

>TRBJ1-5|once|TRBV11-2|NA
CASSLDHWQPQHF
TGTGCCAGCAGCTTAGATCACTGGCAGCCCCAGCATTTT
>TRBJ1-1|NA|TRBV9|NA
CASSVQGYAEAFF
TGTGCCAGCAGCGTCCAGGGGTACGCTGAAGCTTTCTTT
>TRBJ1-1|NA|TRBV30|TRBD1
CAWSATGGTEAFF
TGTGCCTGGAGTGCTACAGGGGGCACTGAAGCTTTCTTT
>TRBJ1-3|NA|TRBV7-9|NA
CASSRAGVGNTIYF
TGTGCCAGCAGCCGAGCCGGGGTCGGGAACACCATATATTTT
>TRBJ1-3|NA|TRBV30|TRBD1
CAWDRQGRLSSGNTIYF
TGTGCCTGGGACCGACAGGGGAGGTTATCCTCTGGAAACACCATATATTTT
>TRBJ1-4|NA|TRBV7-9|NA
CASSFLVNEKLFF
TGTGCCAGCAGCTTTTTAGTTAATGAAAAACTGTTTTTT
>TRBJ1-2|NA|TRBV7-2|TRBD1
CVSSTRGQGYTF
TGTGTCAGCAGCACCAGGGGGCAAGGCTACACCTTC
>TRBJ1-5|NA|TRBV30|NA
CAWSSTVQGQPQHF
TGTGCCTGGAGTAGCACGGTTCAGGGGCAGCCCCAGCATTTT
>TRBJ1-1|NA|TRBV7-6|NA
CASSLAGGGNTEAFF
TGTGCCAGCAGCTTAGCGGGGGGAGGGAACACTGAAGCTTTCTTT
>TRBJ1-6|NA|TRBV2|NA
CASSRLEIGNSPLHF
TGTGCCAGCAGCCGACTGGAAATCGGTAATTCACCCCTCCACTTT
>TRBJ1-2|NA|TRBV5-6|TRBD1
CASSPPGQLPNYGYTF
TGTGCCAGCAGCCCACCGGGACAGCTTCCTAACTATGGCTACACCTTC
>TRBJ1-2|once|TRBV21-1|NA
CASIEGRPRDYGYTF
TGTGCCAGCATCGAGGGCAGGCCCCGTGACTATGGCTACACCTTC
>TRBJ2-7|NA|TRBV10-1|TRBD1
CASSLMTGVEDEQYF
TGCGCCAGCAGTCTAATGACAGGGGTAGAGGACGAGCAGTACTTC
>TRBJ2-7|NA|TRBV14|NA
CASSQDEEAPYEQYF
TGTGCCAGCAGCCAAGATGAGGAGGCCCCCTACGAGCAGTACTTC
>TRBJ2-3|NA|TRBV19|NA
CASSTQTGSTDTQYF
TGTGCCAGTAGTACGCAAACAGGTAGCACAGATACGCAGTATTTT
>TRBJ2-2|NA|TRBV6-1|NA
CASSEQAAGRGELFF
TGTGCCAGCAGTGAGCAAGCGGCGGGGAGGGGGGAGCTGTTTTTT
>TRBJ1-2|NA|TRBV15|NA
CATSRDRWGDGYTF
TGTGCCACCAGCAGAGATAGATGGGGAGATGGCTACACCTTC
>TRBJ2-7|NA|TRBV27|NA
CASTIRGSYEQYF
TGTGCCAGCACTATCAGGGGCTCCTACGAGCAGTACTTC
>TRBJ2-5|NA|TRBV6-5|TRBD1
CASSHYSRQGQETQYF
TGTGCCAGCAGTCACTACTCACGACAGGGTCAAGAGACCCAGTACTTC
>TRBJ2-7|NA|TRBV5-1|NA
CASSLEEPSSYEQYF
TGCGCCAGCAGCTTGGAGGAGCCGAGCTCCTACGAGCAGTACTTC
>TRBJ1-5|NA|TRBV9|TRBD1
CASTLEPGQGEKGNQPQHF
TGTGCCAGCACCCTAGAACCTGGACAGGGTGAGAAAGGCAATCAGCCCCAGCATTTT
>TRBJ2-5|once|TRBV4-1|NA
CASSQEWTPQETQYF
TGCGCCAGCAGCCAAGAGTGGACTCCTCAAGAGACCCAGTACTTC
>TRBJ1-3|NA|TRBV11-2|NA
CASSLVGGEMAGNTIYF
TGTGCCAGCAGCTTAGTAGGAGGGGAGATGGCTGGAAACACCATATATTTT
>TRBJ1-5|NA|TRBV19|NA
CASSMSQRNQPQHF
TGTGCCAGTAGTATGTCACAGCGCAATCAGCCCCAGCATTTT
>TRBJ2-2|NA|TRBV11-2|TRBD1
CASSLRDSPNTGELFF
TGTGCCAGCAGCTTACGGGACAGTCCGAACACCGGGGAGCTGTTTTTT
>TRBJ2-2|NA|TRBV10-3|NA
CAIHRGGNTGELFF
TGTGCCATTCACAGGGGAGGGAACACCGGGGAGCTGTTTTTT
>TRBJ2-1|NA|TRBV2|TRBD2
CASRAGTPTSSYNEQFF
TGTGCCAGCAGAGCGGGGACGCCGACCAGCTCCTACAATGAGCAGTTCTTC
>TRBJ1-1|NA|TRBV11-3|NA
CASSPGGLRSNTEAFF
TGTGCCAGCAGCCCTGGGGGACTCCGGAGTAACACTGAAGCTTTCTTT